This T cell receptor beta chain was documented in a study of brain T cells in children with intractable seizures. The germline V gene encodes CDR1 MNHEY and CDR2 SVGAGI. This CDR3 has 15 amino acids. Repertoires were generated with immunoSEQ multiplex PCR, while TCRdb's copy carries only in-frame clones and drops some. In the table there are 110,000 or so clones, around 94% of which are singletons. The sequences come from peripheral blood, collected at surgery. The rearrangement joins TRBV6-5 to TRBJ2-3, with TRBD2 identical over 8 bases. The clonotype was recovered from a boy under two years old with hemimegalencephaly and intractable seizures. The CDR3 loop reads CPIAPPREGKDTQYF. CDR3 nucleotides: TGTCCGATCGCTCCCCCCCGGGAGGGGAAAGATACGCAGTATTTT.